This T cell receptor beta chain was recovered during a study of T-cell reconstitution after alpha-beta-depleted transplantation in children. Study outcomes and limitations: Surviving recipient T cells and thymic progenitors produced the high day-60 TCRbeta diversity seen in some patients. Reportedly, only several hundred clones from non-depleted graft cells drove alpha-beta T-cell counts at about two months.

Comments on this clonotype: Its antigen is not identified.

Germline CDR1 LGHNA, CDR2 YNFKEQ. This CDR3 comprises 16 residues. V gave up 4 bases and J gave up 7 bases; unmatched junction bases: 15. The TCRbeta library incorporated unique molecular identifiers. MiXCR, applied by TCRdb to the PCR reads, yields one record per CDR3 protein. In the table there are some 600,000 distinct CDR3 sequences, roughly 13% of which are singletons. Specimen: PBMCs, mostly from graft donor cells, collected 360 days after TCRalphabeta/CD19-depleted stem cell transplant. The sequence derives from a male patient aged 10-17 years who had a stem cell transplant for acute myeloid leukemia, so the T cells may come from the graft donor. This rearrangement joins TRBV4-2 to TRBJ2-7, with 8 bases that match TRBD2. CDR3 coding DNA: TGTGCCAGCAGCCTGCCTTCGGATAGCGGGGCGGTGGAGCAGTACTTC. It translates to CASSLPSDSGAVEQYF.